The 19 T cell receptor beta chains reported below all come from one sample, sequenced in a study of Ad26.COV2.S vaccination and SARS-CoV-2 variants. Specified treatment: over 15 received Ad26.COV2.S at low or high dose, single or two shots; 5 received placebo; per-sample allocation not given. Samples were taken on day 63 after the first vaccine or placebo injection. The protocol was immunoSEQ multiplex PCR, while the TCRdb copy is restricted to in-frame clones and leaves out a portion. This sample yields roughly 400,000 clones, of which 70% to 90% are seen a single time; under 2% belongs to the top ten. The sequences come from peripheral blood, collected in a trial of Ad26.COV2.S vaccine versus placebo. These receptors all come from a person between 18 and 65 years old who received the Ad26.COV2.S COVID-19 vaccine or a placebo.

The CDR3 nucleotides are TGCGCCAGCAGCCAAGATCTTCAGGGATCTAACACAGATACGCAGTATTTT. It codes for CASSQDLQGSNTDTQYF. This chain joins TRBV4-3 and TRBJ2-3, with D perhaps TRBD1 (5 bases). CDR1 and CDR2 from the germline V gene are LGHNA and YSLEER. Trimming pared 0 bases from V and 2 bases from J, leaving 15 bases between. The CDR3 runs to 17 residues.

This chain connects TRBV14 to TRBJ2-1; no definite D call. Germline V lookup: CDR1 SGHDN, CDR2 FVKESK. The V and J ends lost 1 base and 0 bases respectively, with 10 bases between them. This CDR3 is 16 amino acids long. The CDR3 loop is CASSQAVFSSYNEQFF. CDR3 DNA: TGTGCCAGCAGCCAAGCTGTCTTTAGCTCCTACAATGAGCAGTTCTTC.

The CDR3 bases are TGTGCCAGCAGCTTGTATTCAATAAGGGGCAGGGCCCACGAGCAGTACTTC. Its translation is CASSLYSIRGRAHEQYF. V and J are TRBV5-6 and TRBJ2-7, with D possibly TRBD1 on 5 matching bases. Trimming left V 1 base short and J 5 bases short, with 22 bases between. Germline V gene lookup returns CDR1 SGHDT and CDR2 YYEEEE. CDR3 length equals 17 residues.

The chain joins TRBV6-5 to TRBJ1-3, with TRBD1 identical over 7 bases. V trimming: 6 bases; J trimming: 0 bases; junction bases outside the gene matches: 5. The germline V gene has CDR1 MNHEY and CDR2 SVGAGI. CDR3 size: 15 residues. The CDR3 nucleotides read TGTGCCAGCAGGGACAGGTTCCGCTCTGGAAACACCATATATTTT. This encodes CASRDRFRSGNTIYF.

This clone occurred once. V usage is TRBV6-5 and J usage is TRBJ2-7; D gene ambiguous. In germline, CDR1 is MNHEY, CDR2 SVGAGI. The CDR3 spans 13 residues. Trimming stripped 2 bases from V and 0 bases from J, with 5 bases between. CDR3 protein: CASSYGLSYEQYF. The CDR3 DNA is TGTGCCAGCAGTTACGGCCTCTCCTACGAGCAGTACTTC.

The J gene is TRBJ1-1, the V gene TRBV2, with no clear D. The CDR3 totals 13 residues. Deletions cut 4 bases from V and 0 bases from J, with 6 bases between. Germline V lookup: CDR1 SNHLY, CDR2 FYNNEI. For the CDR3, the DNA is TGTGCCAGCAGTGCCCGACTGAACACTGAAGCTTTCTTT. Translated: CASSARLNTEAFF.

The V gene is TRBV6-2 or TRBV6-3, the J gene TRBJ2-1; 7 bases are shared with TRBD2. CDR3 length: 20 amino acids. Germline assignment: CDR1 MNHEY and CDR2 SVGEGT. The J segment lost 4 bases and the V segment lost 1 base, leaving 19 bases of the junction unmatched. CDR3: CASSYFPTSSAGAVYNEQFF. The CDR3 bases are TGTGCCAGCAGTTACTTTCCCACCTCATCGGCGGGAGCAGTTTACAATGAGCAGTTCTTC.

The chain employs TRBV7-3 and TRBJ2-5; 7 nucleotides line up with TRBD1. CDR1 is SGHTA, CDR2 FQGTGA, per germline. Unmatched junction bases numbered 1, after V lost 4 bases and J lost 2 bases. This CDR3 comprises 13 residues. Here the CDR3 DNA reads TGTGCCAGCAGCTCGACAGGGCAAGAGACCCAGTACTTC. Its translation: CASSSTGQETQYF.

The chain joins TRBV27 to TRBJ2-7; D ambiguous. This CDR3 has 13 residues. Trimming shortened V by 4 bases and J by 6 bases, and 13 bases separated the two germline ends. From germline, CDR1 is MNHEY and CDR2 SMNVEV (reference sequence). The CDR3: CASSSSPFGEQYF. CDR3 bases: TGTGCCAGCAGTTCATCGCCTTTCGGCGAGCAGTACTTC.

This clone was counted once. The V gene is TRBV6-2 or TRBV6-3, the J gene TRBJ1-1; D unclear. The CDR3 spans 14 residues. The V gene's germline CDR1 is MNHEY and CDR2 SVGEGT. The V end was cut by 2 bases, the J end by 1 base, with 8 bases between. CDR3 protein: CASSYAETNTEAFF. As DNA, the CDR3 is TGTGCCAGCAGTTACGCTGAAACGAACACTGAAGCTTTCTTT.

This chain joins TRBV4-1 and TRBJ1-4; TRBD1 matches at 8 bases. The length of the CDR3 is 19 residues. Germline V gene lookup returns CDR1 MGHRA and CDR2 YSYEKL. The ends lost 3 bases at V and 3 bases at J; junction bases unmatched: 15. CDR3 in amino acids: CASSQHPSGGKVSNEKLFF. CDR3 in DNA: TGCGCCAGCAGCCAGCATCCCTCAGGGGGCAAGGTCTCTAATGAAAAACTGTTTTTT.

This clone has just one count. The chain recombines TRBV5-1 with TRBJ2-3; the D gene is possibly TRBD1 (5 bases). V lost 1 base to trimming and J lost 0 bases, with 15 bases between them. The germline V gene encodes CDR1 SGHRS and CDR2 YFSETQ. CDR3 length equals 17 residues. The CDR3 loop is CASSLTFQGFSTDTQYF. The CDR3 region has the DNA TGCGCCAGCAGCTTGACATTCCAGGGCTTTAGCACAGATACGCAGTATTTT. The full variable domain, rest sourced from reference TRBV5-1 and TRBJ2-3, is KAGVTQTPRYLIKTRGQQVTLSCSPISGHRSVSWYQQTPGQGLQFLFEYFSETQRNKGNFPGRFSGRQFSNSRSEMNVSTLELGDSALYLCASSLTFQGFSTDTQYFGPGTRLTVL.

The rearrangement joins TRBV4-1 to TRBJ1-1; D uncertain. V gave up 0 bases and J gave up 4 bases, with 12 bases separating them. CDR3 length: 15 amino acids. Germline values: CDR1 MGHRA, CDR2 YSYEKL. The CDR3 DNA sequence: TGCGCCAGCAGCCAAGAGCGCCTTGGATTCACTGAAGCTTTCTTT. Protein sequence: CASSQERLGFTEAFF.

The V and J genes are TRBV21-1 and TRBJ2-7; TRBD1 is taken as the D call from the table, unchecked against the DNA. TRBV21-1 is tagged as a pseudogene. This CDR3 has 15 amino acids. The CDR3 region has the DNA TGTGCCAGCAGCTCCGTTCAGGGGCCGACCTACGAGCAGTACTTC. This translates into CASSSVQGPTYEQYF.

The genes are TRBV7-9 and TRBJ2-3, with 9 nucleotides matching TRBD1. Germline values: CDR1 SEHNR, CDR2 FQNEAQ (reference sequence). This CDR3 region has 16 residues. Trimming removed 3 bases from V and 1 base from J; junction bases left unmatched: 5. CDR3 bases: TGTGCCAGCAGCTTGGGGACAGGGACTGGCACAGATACGCAGTATTTT. This translates into CASSLGTGTGTDTQYF.

The rearrangement links TRBV11-3 to TRBJ2-7; 9 bases are a match to TRBD1. Germline CDR1 SGHNT, CDR2 YENEEA. This CDR3 has 14 amino acids. The V and J ends lost 4 bases and 5 bases, in that order; junction bases with no gene match: 6. CDR3 nucleotides: TGTGCCAGCAGCTCGTGGGACAGGGAAGACGAGCAGTACTTC. Protein: CASSSWDREDEQYF.

The rearrangement joins TRBV6-9 to TRBJ1-3; D gene ambiguous. This CDR3 spans 15 amino acids. Deletions cut 1 base from V and 0 bases from J, with 7 bases between. The germline V gene has CDR1 MNHGY and CDR2 SVAAGI. CDR3 DNA sequence: TGTGCCAGCAGTTATTGGAGAGACTCTGGAAACACCATATATTTT. It encodes CASSYWRDSGNTIYF.

V usage is TRBV5-6 and J usage is TRBJ1-2; D might be TRBD1 (5 bases). Germline V gene sequence: CDR1 SGHDT, CDR2 YYEEEE. Trimming took 5 bases from V and 8 from J, leaving 22 bases between them. The CDR3 has 15 residues. CDR3 nucleotides: TGTGCCAGCAGTTTTGGTCTGTCATGGGGCGAGGGCTACACCTTC. It translates to CASSFGLSWGEGYTF.

The chain couples TRBV24-1 to TRBJ2-2; TRBD2 matches 10 bases. Per the germline V gene, CDR1 is KGHDR and CDR2 is SFDVKD. The CDR3 consists of 15 residues. Unmatched junction bases numbered 1, after V lost 6 bases and J lost 1 base. CDR3 sequence: CATSRTSGNTGELFF. The CDR3 DNA is TGTGCCACCAGTCGGACTAGCGGGAACACCGGGGAGCTGTTTTTT.